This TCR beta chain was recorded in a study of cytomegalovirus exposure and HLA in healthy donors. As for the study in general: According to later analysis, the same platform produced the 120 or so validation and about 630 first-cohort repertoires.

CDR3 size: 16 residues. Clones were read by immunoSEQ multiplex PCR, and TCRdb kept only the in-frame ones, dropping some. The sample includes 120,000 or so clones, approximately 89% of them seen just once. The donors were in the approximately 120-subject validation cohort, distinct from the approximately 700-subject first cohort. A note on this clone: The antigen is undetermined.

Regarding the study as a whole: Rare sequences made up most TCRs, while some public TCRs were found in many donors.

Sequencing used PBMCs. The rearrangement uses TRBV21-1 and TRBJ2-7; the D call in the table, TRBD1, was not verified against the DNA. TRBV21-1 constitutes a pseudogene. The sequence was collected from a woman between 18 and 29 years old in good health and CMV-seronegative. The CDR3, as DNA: TGTGCCAGCAGCGCAGGGCTGGACAGGGGGATGTACGAGCAGTACTTC. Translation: CASSAGLDRGMYEQYF.